This TCR beta chain emerged from a study of identical twins. Findings and caveats of the study: Weaker excess twin sharing was observed in beta out-of-frame sequences. Invariant MAIT and iNKT cells may have partly biased zero-insertion analyses.

Concerning this clonotype: Its antigen is still unknown. An end of the junction differs from the germline gene, which may be a read error.

cDNA carried unique molecular identifiers, and a universal primer site was added by template switching. One entry per CDR3 protein, called by TCRdb with MiXCR from the 5' RACE reads. The sample has about 490,000 distinct CDR3 sequences, roughly 15% seen once. Germline V lookup: CDR1 SGDLS, CDR2 YYNGEE. There are 14 residues in the CDR3. The data also belong to a second study, concerning yellow fever vaccine responses in identical twins. From that second work: A vaccine T cell response that seemed partly convergent and partly personalized was reported in twins.

The chain has TRBV9 and TRBJ2-1; no reliable D call. Sequencing was done on a sample of CD4+ T cells sorted from blood. The sequence came from a young woman in good health. This chain's CDR3 is CASSVALYYTEQFF. CDR3 DNA sequence: TGTGCCAGCAGCGTAGCTCTATATTACACTGAGCAGTTCTTC.